By share of the sample, the clone carrying this TCR beta chain is medium-sized (0.01 to 0.1%). Its target is unknown. CD4+CD45RO+CD25- cells were isolated as memory CD4+ T cells. The study's findings and limits: In terms of TCR gene usage, tumor memory CD4+ T cells clustered together with blood and lymph node memory CD4+ cells, as well as with lymph node naive CD4+ cells.

With 0 bases removed from V and 14 bases from J, the gap between germline ends came to 12 bases. Germline CDR1 SGHTA, CDR2 FQGNSA. The CDR3 is 12 residues long. Full-length variable regions came from constant-region reverse primers plus semi-nested Nested Universal Primer A PCR. MiXCR, run by TCRdb on the 5' RACE reads, gives a single entry per CDR3 protein. Of about 5,800 distinct CDR3 sequences listed, under 35% are singletons. V gene TRBV7-2 combines with J gene TRBJ2-3; tentatively, D is TRBD1 (5 bases). Sequenced sample: memory CD4+ T cells sorted from a lymph node. Documented subset: memory CD4+ T cells, CD4+CD45RO+CD25-. The sequence derives from a female donor with breast cancer. The chain's CDR3 is CASSLATALSYF. The CDR3 DNA sequence: TGTGCCAGCAGCTTAGCGACAGCTCTGTCGTATTTT.